This T cell receptor beta chain came from a study of control samples from healthy donors and cancer patients. Germline V gene data show CDR1 as SGHAT and CDR2 as FQNNGV. The ends were cut back, 6 bases at V and 1 base at J, with 13 bases in the middle. This CDR3 has 14 amino acids. Data came from immunoSEQ multiplex PCR; TCRdb stores just in-frame clones and leaves some out. The data contain over 50,000 clones, nearly 90% of them singletons. Sequenced input: blood. The chain couples TRBV11-2 to TRBJ2-7; D not certain. The TCR was taken from a man in his fifties in good health. This chain's CDR3 is CASSPASYSYEQYF. CDR3 DNA sequence: TGTGCCAGCAGTCCAGCAAGCTATTCCTACGAGCAGTACTTC.